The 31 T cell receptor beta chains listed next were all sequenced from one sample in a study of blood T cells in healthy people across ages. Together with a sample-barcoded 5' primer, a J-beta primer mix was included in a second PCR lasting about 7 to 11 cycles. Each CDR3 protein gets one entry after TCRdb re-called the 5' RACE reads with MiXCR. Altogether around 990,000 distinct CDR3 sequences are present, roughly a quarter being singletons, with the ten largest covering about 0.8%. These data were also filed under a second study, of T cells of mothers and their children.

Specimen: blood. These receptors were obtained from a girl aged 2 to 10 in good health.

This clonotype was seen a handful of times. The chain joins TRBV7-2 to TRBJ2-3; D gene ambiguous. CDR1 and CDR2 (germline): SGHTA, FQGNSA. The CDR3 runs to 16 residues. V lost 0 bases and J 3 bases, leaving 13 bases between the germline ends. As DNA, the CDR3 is TGTGCCAGCAGCTTAGCGCAGTTAGCCAAGACAGATACGCAGTATTTT. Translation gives CASSLAQLAKTDTQYF.

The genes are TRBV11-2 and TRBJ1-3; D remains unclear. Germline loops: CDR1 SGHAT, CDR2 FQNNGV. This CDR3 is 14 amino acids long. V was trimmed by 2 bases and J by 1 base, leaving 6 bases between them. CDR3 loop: CASSLKGSGNTIYF. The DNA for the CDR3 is TGTGCCAGCAGCTTAAAAGGGTCTGGAAACACCATATATTTT.

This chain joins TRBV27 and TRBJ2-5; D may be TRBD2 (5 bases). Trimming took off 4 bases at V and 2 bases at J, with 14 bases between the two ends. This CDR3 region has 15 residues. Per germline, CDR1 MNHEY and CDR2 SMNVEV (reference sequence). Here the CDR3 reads CASSSVSDSQETQYF. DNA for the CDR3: TGTGCCAGCAGTTCGGTCTCGGACTCACAAGAGACCCAGTACTTC.

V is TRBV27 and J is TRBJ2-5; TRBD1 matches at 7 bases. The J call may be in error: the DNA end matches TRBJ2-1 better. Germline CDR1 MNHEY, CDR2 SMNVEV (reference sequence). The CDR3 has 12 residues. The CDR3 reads CASSTRQGQQFF. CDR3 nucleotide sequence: TGTGCCAGCAGTACCAGACAGGGACAGCAGTTCTTC.

CDR3 amino acids: CASSRTGGDEYF. The CDR3, as DNA: TGTGCCAGCAGTCGCACAGGGGGCGACGAGTACTTC. The genes are TRBV28 and TRBJ2-7; 9 nucleotides match TRBD1. V lost 5 bases, J lost 11 bases, and 7 bases stayed unmatched. There are 12 residues in the CDR3. Germline V gene data show CDR1 as MDHEN and CDR2 as SYDVKM.

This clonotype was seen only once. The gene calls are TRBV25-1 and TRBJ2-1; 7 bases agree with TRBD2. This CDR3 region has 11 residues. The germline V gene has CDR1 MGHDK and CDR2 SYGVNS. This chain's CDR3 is CVAGTGDEQFF. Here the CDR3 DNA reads TGTGTAGCGGGTACTGGGGATGAGCAGTTCTTC. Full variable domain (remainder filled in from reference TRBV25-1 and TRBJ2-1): EADIYQTPRYLVIGTGKKITLECSQTMGHDKMYWYQQDPGMELHLIHYSYGVNSTEKGDLSSESTVSRIRTEHFPLTLESARPSHTSQYLCVAGTGDEQFFGPGTRLTVL.

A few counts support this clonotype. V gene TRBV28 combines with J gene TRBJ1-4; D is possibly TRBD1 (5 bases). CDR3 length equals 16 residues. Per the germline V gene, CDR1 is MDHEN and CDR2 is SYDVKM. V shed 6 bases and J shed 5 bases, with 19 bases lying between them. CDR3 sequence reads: CASSSLMGQSNEKLFF. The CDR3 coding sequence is TGTGCCAGCAGCTCTCTAATGGGGCAGAGCAATGAAAAACTGTTTTTT.

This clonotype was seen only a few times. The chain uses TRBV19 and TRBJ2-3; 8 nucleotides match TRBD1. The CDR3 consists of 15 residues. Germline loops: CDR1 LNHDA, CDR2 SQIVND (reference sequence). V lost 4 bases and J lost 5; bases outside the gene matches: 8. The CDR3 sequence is CASSTIVTGEDTQYF. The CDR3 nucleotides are TGTGCCAGTAGTACGATCGTGACAGGGGAAGATACGCAGTATTTT.

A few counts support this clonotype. CDR3 DNA: TGTGCCATCAGTGAAGGGGACACTGAAGCTTTCTTT. The encoded protein is CAISEGDTEAFF. The V and J genes are TRBV10-3 and TRBJ1-1; maybe TRBD1 (5 bases). The CDR3 length is 12 residues. Germline V gene sequence: CDR1 ENHRY, CDR2 SYGVKD. With 3 bases removed from V and 3 bases from J, the gap between germline ends came to 5 bases.

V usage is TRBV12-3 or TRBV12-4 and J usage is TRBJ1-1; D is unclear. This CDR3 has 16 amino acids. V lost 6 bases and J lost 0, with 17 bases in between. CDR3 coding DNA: TGTGCCAGCAGCCTCCGCAGACAATTACTGAACACTGAAGCTTTCTTT. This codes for CASSLRRQLLNTEAFF.

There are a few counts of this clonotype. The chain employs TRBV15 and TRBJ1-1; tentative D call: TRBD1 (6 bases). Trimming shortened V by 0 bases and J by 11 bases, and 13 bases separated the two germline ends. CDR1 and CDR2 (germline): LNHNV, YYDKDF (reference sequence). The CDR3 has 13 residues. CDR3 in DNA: TGTGCCACCAGCAGAGACGGACAGACCCACGCTTTCTTT. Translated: CATSRDGQTHAFF. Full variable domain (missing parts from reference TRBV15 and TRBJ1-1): DAMVIQNPRYQVTQFGKPVTLSCSQTLNHNVMYWYQQKSSQAPKLLFHYYDKDFNNEADTPDNFQSRRPNTSFCFLDIRSPGLGDTAMYLCATSRDGQTHAFFGQGTRLTVV.

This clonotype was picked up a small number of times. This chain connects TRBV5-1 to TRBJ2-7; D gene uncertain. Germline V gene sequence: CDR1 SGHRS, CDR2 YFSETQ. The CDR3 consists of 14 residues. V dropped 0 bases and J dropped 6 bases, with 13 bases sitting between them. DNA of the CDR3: TGCGCCAGCAGCTTGGCCGGATCCAGCCGCGAGCAGTACTTC. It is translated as CASSLAGSSREQYF. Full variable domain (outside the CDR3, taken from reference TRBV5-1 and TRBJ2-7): KAGVTQTPRYLIKTRGQQVTLSCSPISGHRSVSWYQQTPGQGLQFLFEYFSETQRNKGNFPGRFSGRQFSNSRSEMNVSTLELGDSALYLCASSLAGSSREQYFGPGTRLTVT.

CDR3 DNA: TGCAGCGCCTCGGGACAGCTACTCCGGAGGGAGCAGTACTTC. It translates to CSASGQLLRREQYF. The V gene is TRBV29-1, the J gene TRBJ2-7; 7 nucleotides agree with TRBD1. The CDR3 is made up of 14 amino acids. Germline CDR1 and CDR2: SQVTM and ANQGSEA. The ends lost 7 bases at V and 7 bases at J; junction bases unmatched: 16.

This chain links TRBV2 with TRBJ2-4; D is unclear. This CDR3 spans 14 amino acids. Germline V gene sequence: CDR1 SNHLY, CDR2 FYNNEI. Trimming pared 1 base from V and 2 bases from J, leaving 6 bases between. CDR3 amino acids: CASSEVQTKNIQYF. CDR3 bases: TGTGCCAGCAGTGAAGTCCAGACCAAAAACATTCAGTACTTC. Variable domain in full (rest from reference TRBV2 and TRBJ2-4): EPEVTQTPSHQVTQMGQEVILRCVPISNHLYFYWYRQILGQKVEFLVSFYNNEISEKSEIFDDQFSVERPDGSNFTLKIRSTKLEDSAMYFCASSEVQTKNIQYFGAGTRLSVL.

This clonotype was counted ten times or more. For the CDR3, the DNA is TGTGCCAGCAGTTTTCTACCCCCCCGGGGCCAAGAGACCCAGTACTTC. This sequence encodes CASSFLPPRGQETQYF. This chain links TRBV28 with TRBJ2-5, with D tentatively TRBD2 (5 bases). Deletions cut 3 bases from V and 1 base from J, with 15 bases between. Germline lookup yields CDR1 MDHEN and CDR2 SYDVKM. There are 16 residues in the CDR3.

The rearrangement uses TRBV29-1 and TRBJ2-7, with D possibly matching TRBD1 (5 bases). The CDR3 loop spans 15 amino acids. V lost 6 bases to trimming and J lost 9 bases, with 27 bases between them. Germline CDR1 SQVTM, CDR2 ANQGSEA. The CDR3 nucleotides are TGCAGCGTGAGGAAACAGGCCCTTGGAAAACGGTGGCAGTACTTC. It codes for CSVRKQALGKRWQYF.

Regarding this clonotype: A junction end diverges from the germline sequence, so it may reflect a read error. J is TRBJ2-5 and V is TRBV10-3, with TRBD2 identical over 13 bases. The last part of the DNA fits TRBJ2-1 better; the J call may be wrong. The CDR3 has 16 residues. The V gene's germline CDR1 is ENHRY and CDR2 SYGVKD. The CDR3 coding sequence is TGTGCCAGCGGGACTAGCGGGGAGAGATCCTACAATGGGCAGTTCTTC. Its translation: CASGTSGERSYNGQFF.

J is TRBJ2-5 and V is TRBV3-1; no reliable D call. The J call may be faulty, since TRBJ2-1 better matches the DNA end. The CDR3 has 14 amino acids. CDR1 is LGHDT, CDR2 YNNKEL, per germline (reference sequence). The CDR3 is CASSQDVPGGEQFF. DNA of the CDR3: TGTGCCAGCAGCCAAGACGTCCCCGGTGGTGAGCAGTTCTTC.

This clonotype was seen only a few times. CDR3 loop: CASSVDRPNEKLFF. The CDR3 DNA sequence: TGTGCCAGCAGCGTGGACAGACCTAATGAAAAACTGTTTTTT. V usage is TRBV11-3 and J usage is TRBJ1-4; D possibly corresponds to TRBD1 (6 bases). Trimming removed 5 bases from V and 3 bases from J, with 10 bases in between. This CDR3 has 14 amino acids. CDR1 and CDR2 from the germline V gene are SGHNT and YENEEA.

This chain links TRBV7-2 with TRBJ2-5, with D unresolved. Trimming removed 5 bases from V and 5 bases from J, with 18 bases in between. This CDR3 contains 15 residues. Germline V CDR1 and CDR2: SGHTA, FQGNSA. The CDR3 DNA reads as TGTGCCAGCAGCCAAAAGAAGTGGGAAGGGGAGACCCAGTACTTC. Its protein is CASSQKKWEGETQYF.

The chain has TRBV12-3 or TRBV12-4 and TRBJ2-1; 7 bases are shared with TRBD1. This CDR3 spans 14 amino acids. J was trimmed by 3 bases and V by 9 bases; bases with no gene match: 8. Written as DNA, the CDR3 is TGTGCCAGTTCGCAAAGGGGGCTCTACAATGAGCAGTTCTTC. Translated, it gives CASSQRGLYNEQFF.

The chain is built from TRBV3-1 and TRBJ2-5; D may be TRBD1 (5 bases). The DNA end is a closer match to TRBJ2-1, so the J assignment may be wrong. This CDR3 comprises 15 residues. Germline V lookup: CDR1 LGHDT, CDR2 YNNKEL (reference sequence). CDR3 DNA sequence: TGTGCCAGCAGCCAAGATGGGGCCCCGACCAATGAGCAGTTCTTC. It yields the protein CASSQDGAPTNEQFF.

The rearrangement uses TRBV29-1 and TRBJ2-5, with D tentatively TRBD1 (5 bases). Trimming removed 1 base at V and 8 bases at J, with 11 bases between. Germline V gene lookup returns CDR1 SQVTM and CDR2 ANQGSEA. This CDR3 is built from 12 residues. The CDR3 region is CSVEGGPETQYF. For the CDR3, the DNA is TGCAGCGTTGAAGGGGGCCCCGAAACCCAGTACTTC.

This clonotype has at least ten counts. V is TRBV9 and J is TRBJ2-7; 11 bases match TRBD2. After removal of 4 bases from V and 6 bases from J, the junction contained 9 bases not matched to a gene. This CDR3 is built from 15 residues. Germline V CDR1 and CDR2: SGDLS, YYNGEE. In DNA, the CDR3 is TGTGCCAGCAGCCACCAACTAGCGGGAGTGGGCGAGCAGTACTTC. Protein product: CASSHQLAGVGEQYF.

CDR3 DNA: TGCGCCAGCAGCTTGTCCCCGGACGGGTCGGGCTACGAGCAGTACTTC. It codes for CASSLSPDGSGYEQYF. The rearrangement uses TRBV5-1 and TRBJ2-7; D ambiguous. This CDR3 contains 16 residues. Trimming left V 1 base short and J 3 bases short, with 17 bases between. The germline V gene encodes CDR1 SGHRS and CDR2 YFSETQ.

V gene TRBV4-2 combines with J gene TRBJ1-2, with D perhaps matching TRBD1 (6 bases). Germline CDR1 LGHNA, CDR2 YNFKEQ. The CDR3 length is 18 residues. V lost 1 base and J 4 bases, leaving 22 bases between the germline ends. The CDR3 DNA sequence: TGTGCCAGCAGCCAAGGGTTTTCAGGTCCAGGGGCTGGCTATGGCTACACCTTC. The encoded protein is CASSQGFSGPGAGYGYTF.

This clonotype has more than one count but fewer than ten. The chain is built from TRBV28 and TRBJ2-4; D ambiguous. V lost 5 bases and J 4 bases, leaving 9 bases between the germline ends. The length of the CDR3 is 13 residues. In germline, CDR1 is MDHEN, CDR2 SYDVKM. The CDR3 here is CASSGLGKNIQYF. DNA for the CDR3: TGTGCCAGCAGTGGGCTGGGGAAAAACATTCAGTACTTC.

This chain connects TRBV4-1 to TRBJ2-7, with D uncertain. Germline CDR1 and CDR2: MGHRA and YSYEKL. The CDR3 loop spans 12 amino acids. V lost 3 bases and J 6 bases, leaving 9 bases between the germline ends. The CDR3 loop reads CASSQSTREQYF. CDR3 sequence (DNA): TGCGCCAGCAGCCAGAGCACCCGCGAGCAGTACTTC.

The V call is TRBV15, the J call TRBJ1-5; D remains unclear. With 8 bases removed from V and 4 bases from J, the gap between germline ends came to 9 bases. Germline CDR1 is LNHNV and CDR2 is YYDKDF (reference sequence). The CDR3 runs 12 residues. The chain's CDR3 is CATCIENQPQHF. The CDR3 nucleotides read TGTGCCACCTGCATTGAGAATCAGCCCCAGCATTTT. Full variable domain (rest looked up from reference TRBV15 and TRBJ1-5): DAMVIQNPRYQVTQFGKPVTLSCSQTLNHNVMYWYQQKSSQAPKLLFHYYDKDFNNEADTPDNFQSRRPNTSFCFLDIRSPGLGDTAMYLCATCIENQPQHFGDGTRLSIL.

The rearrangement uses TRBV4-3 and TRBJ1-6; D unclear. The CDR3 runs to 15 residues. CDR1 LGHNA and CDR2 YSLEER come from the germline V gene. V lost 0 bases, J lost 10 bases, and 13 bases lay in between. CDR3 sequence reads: CASSQDVTGRSPLHF. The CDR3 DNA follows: TGCGCCAGCAGCCAAGATGTGACGGGCCGCTCACCCCTCCACTTT.

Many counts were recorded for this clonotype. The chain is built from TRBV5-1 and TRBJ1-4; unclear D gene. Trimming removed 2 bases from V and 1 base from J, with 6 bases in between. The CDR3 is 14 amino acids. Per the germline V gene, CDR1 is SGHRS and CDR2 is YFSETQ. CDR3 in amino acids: CASSFGGTNEKLFF. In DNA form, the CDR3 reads TGCGCCAGCAGCTTCGGCGGAACTAATGAAAAACTGTTTTTT. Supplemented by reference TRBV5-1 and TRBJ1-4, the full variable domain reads KAGVTQTPRYLIKTRGQQVTLSCSPISGHRSVSWYQQTPGQGLQFLFEYFSETQRNKGNFPGRFSGRQFSNSRSEMNVSTLELGDSALYLCASSFGGTNEKLFFGSGTQLSVL.